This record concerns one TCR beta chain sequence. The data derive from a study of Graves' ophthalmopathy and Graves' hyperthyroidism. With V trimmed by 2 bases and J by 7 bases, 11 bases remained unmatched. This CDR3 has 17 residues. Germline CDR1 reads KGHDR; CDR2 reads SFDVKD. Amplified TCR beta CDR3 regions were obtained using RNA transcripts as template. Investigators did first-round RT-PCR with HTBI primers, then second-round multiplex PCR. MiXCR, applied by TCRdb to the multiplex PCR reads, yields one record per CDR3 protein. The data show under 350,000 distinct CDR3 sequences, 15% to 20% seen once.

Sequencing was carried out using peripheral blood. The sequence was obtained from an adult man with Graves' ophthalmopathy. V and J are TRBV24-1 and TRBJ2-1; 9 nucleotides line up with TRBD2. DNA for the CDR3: TGTGCCACCAGTGATTCCCTTACGGCGGGAGGGAGGAATGAGCAGTTCTTC. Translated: CATSDSLTAGGRNEQFF.